This T cell receptor beta chain derives from a study of T cells expressing NK-cell markers. For the study at large: From sorted CD3+CD56+NKG2C+, CD3+CD56+NKG2C- and CD3+CD56-NKG2C+ T cells came the TCR beta repertoires. Study-wide findings and caveats: The contribution of dominant NKG2C+ clonotypes to CD8+ T cells in more than five donors was roughly 1.0-8%. Several donors likewise had their CD3+CD56-NKG2C+ fraction led by these clonotypes.

TCRdb reprocessed the 5' RACE reads; each CDR3 protein has one entry and no DNA is given. This sample contains some 440,000 distinct CDR3 sequences. With respect to this clonotype: Antigen specificity is unknown.

The CDR3 loop spans 13 amino acids. Germline V gene data show CDR1 as SGHRS and CDR2 as YFSETQ. The sample comprised blood T cells: a sorted CD56 or NKG2C T cell subset, CD4+ or CD8+ T cells, or bulk PBMC T cells (not recorded which). The chain has TRBV5-1 and TRBJ2-5. The sequence derives from a woman aged 45 to 65 in good health. The CDR3 sequence: CASTNNVQETQYF.